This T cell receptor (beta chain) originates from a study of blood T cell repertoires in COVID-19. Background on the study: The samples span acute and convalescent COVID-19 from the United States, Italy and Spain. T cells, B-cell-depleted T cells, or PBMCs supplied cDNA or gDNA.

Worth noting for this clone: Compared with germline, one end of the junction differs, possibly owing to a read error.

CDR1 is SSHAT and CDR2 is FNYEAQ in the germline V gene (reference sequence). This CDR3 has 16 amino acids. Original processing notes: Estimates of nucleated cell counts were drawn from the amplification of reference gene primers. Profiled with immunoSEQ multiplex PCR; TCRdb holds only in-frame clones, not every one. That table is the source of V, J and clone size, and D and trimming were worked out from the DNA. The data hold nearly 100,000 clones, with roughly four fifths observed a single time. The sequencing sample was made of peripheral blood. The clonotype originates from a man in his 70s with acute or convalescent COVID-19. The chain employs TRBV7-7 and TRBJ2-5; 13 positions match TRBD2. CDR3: CASSSRLAGGGETQYF. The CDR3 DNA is TGTGCTAGCAGCTCGAGACTAGCGGGAGGTGGTGAGACCCAGTACTTC.